This TCR beta chain was profiled in a study of chemoradiotherapy in HPV16-positive cancers (dated by TCRdb to 2021 to 2024). About the study as a whole: Candidate HPV-specific T-cell clones and common TCR motifs were defined by functional T-cell assays performed on cells from two HPV16-positive patients. The study asked whether T-cell immunity against the HPV oncoproteins E6 and E7 changes during chemoradiotherapy and whether it affects survival. The candidate HPV-specific TCRs and motifs were subsequently tracked in TCR repertoires obtained from some 90 patients with HPV-related cancers.

Library construction relied on the immunoSEQ multiplex PCR assay. The clones in this table, taken by TCRdb from immuneACCESS, are in-frame only. Not every clone is retained; where verified, under half of the shortfall comes from an unresolved V gene, and the cause of the rest is unknown. The sample has about 16,000 clones on record, around three quarters of them singletons. The ten largest make up 6.5% to 10% of the sample. Repertoires were sampled repeatedly over the course of chemoradiotherapy, so clonal expansion could be followed in the tumor microenvironment. On the study overall, not on this receptor specifically: The functional definition of HPV-specific T cells came from only a couple of HPV16-positive patients, and the survival association was reported for HPV16-positive patients. Among HPV16-positive patients, expansion of HPV-responsive T cells during chemoradiotherapy was associated with better recurrence-free survival. Expansion of candidate HPV-specific clones and E7-related TCR motifs was observed in the tumor microenvironment during treatment, whereas no such expansion was observed for non-HPV-specific T cells.

Comments on this clone: Its antigen remains undetermined. It has no much larger one-base neighbor in the sample; base qualities were not kept.

This receptor was taken from a human donor with HPV-associated anogenital cancer. The sample in question was tumor tissue, obtained from a patient who underwent chemoradiotherapy.

Here the CDR3 is given as CASSLEVVRDLPTDTQYF. The DNA sequence is as follows: TGTGCCAGCAGCTTAGAAGTGGTCCGGGACTTACCCACAGATACGCAGTATTTT. The chain is assembled from TRBV7-6 and TRBJ2-3, with a weak D call of TRBD2 (6 bases match). Taken from cysteine to phenylalanine, the CDR3 has 18 residues. The sequence is cut down to CDR3 DNA, 54 bases in frame from base 1. Deletion took 1 base off V and 2 bases off J, with a span of 19 bases between the germline ends. CDR1 and CDR2 (SGHVS, FNYEAQ) derive from the germline V gene.